This note documents a single T cell receptor (beta chain) sequence. Germline CDR1 is SGHRS and CDR2 is YFSETQ. This CDR3 comprises 14 residues. The J segment lost 8 bases and the V segment lost 1 base, leaving 5 bases of the junction unmatched. Authors' processing steps: Using reference gene primer amplification, nucleated cell counts were estimated. Sequencing used immunoSEQ multiplex PCR; TCRdb keeps in-frame clones, though not all of them. That table is the source of V, J and clone size, and D and trimming were worked out from the DNA. The data show around 210,000 clones, roughly nine tenths seen once. The sample comes from a study of blood T cell repertoires in COVID-19.

The V gene is TRBV5-1, the J gene TRBJ1-3; 8 bases fit TRBD1. The receptor's source is a woman in her seventies with acute or convalescent COVID-19. Material: peripheral blood. CDR3 coding DNA: TGCGCCAGCAGCTTGTGGACAGGGAGGGACACCATATATTTT. Protein: CASSLWTGRDTIYF.